A selection of T cell receptor beta chains follows, all from one sample in a study of blood T cell repertoires in COVID-19. The data were produced by immunoSEQ multiplex PCR, yet TCRdb's version contains in-frame clones alone and is incomplete. Here the sample spans over 150,000 clones, roughly four fifths being singletons. Material for sequencing was peripheral blood. All receptors come from a man older than 75 with acute or convalescent COVID-19. CDR3s include the opening cysteine and the closing phenylalanine or tryptophan. A D gene is named only where the DNA matches it firmly. Not all rows give a size; the values are once, few, many and, for expanded clones, a class.

TRBV19	once	TRBJ2-3	TRBD1	CASSALRDRGTHTQYF	TGTGCCAGTAGTGCCCTAAGGGACAGGGGTACGCATACGCAGTATTTT
TRBV4-1	-	TRBJ1-6	TRBD1	CASSQEVTGGANSPLHF	TGCGCCAGCAGCCAAGAGGTGACAGGGGGCGCTAATTCACCCCTCCACTTT
TRBV29-1	few	TRBJ2-4	-	CSVERDTENIQYF	TGCAGCGTTGAGAGGGACACTGAAAACATTCAGTACTTC
TRBV7-6	-	TRBJ1-1	TRBD1	CASSLGQAGTEAFF	TGTGCCAGCAGCCTGGGACAGGCAGGGACTGAAGCTTTCTTT
TRBV7-2	-	TRBJ1-5	-	CASSLERGSGPQHF	TGTGCCAGCAGCTTAGAGAGAGGGTCGGGTCCCCAGCATTTT
TRBV10-2	-	TRBJ1-1	-	CATEAGFMNTEAFF	TGCGCCACCGAAGCAGGGTTCATGAACACTGAAGCTTTCTTT
TRBV6-6	-	TRBJ1-1	-	CASNPSQSEAFF	TGTGCCAGCAATCCTAGCCAGAGTGAAGCTTTCTTT
TRBV28	-	TRBJ2-1	-	CASSLPSANEQFF	TGTGCCAGCAGTTTGCCGAGCGCTAATGAGCAGTTCTTC
TRBV12-5	-	TRBJ1-2	-	CASGLVPGDRSNYGYTF	TGTGCTAGTGGTTTGGTCCCCGGAGACCGATCTAACTATGGCTACACCTTC
TRBV4-2	-	TRBJ2-1	-	CASSQDGVSYNEQFF	TGTGCCAGCAGCCAAGATGGAGTCTCCTACAATGAGCAGTTCTTC
TRBV6-5	-	TRBJ2-5	TRBD1	CASRRQGVPQETQYF	TGTGCCAGCAGAAGACAGGGGGTTCCACAAGAGACCCAGTACTTC
TRBV19	-	TRBJ1-5	TRBD1	CASADRGPDSNQPQHF	TGTGCCAGTGCGGACAGGGGTCCTGATAGCAATCAGCCCCAGCATTTT
TRBV5-8	-	TRBJ2-7	TRBD1	CASSRQGARYEQYF	TGTGCCAGCAGCCGACAGGGGGCGCGCTACGAGCAGTACTTC
TRBV3-1/TRBV3-2	-	TRBJ2-1	-	CASSDSPEQFF	TGTGCCAGCAGCGACAGCCCTGAGCAGTTCTTC
TRBV4-1	-	TRBJ1-5	-	CASSDSSNQPQHF	TGCGCCAGCAGCGACAGTAGCAATCAGCCCCAGCATTTT
TRBV15	-	TRBJ1-1	-	CATSRALRNTEAFF	TGTGCCACCAGCAGAGCCTTGAGGAACACTGAAGCTTTCTTT
TRBV24-1	-	TRBJ1-5	TRBD1	CATSDSRDRAPQGNQPQHF	TGTGCCACCAGTGATTCCCGTGACAGGGCCCCGCAGGGCAATCAGCCCCAGCATTTT
TRBV5-1	-	TRBJ2-6	-	CASSLVPGESSGANVLTF	TGCGCCAGCAGCTTGGTCCCAGGGGAGAGCTCTGGGGCCAACGTCCTGACTTTC
TRBV19	-	TRBJ2-7	TRBD2	CASSERGYSYEQYF	TGTGCCAGTAGTGAGCGGGGTTACTCCTACGAGCAGTACTTC
TRBV5-1	-	TRBJ2-3	TRBD1	CASSASGTGGDTQYF	TGCGCCAGCAGCGCGTCCGGGACAGGGGGAGATACGCAGTATTTT
TRBV25-1	-	TRBJ2-3	TRBD2	CASSGGTRPDTQYF	TGTGCCAGCAGTGGCGGGACTAGGCCCGATACGCAGTATTTT
TRBV2	-	TRBJ1-5	-	CASSREREYPQHF	TGTGCCAGCAGTAGGGAGAGGGAATACCCCCAGCATTTT
TRBV7-9	-	TRBJ1-1	-	CASSGLGTEAFF	TGTGCCAGCAGCGGGCTCGGCACTGAAGCTTTCTTT
TRBV25-1	many	TRBJ1-3	TRBD1	CASSELGTGGNTIYF	TGTGCCAGCAGTGAATTGGGGACAGGGGGAAACACCATATATTTT
TRBV28	-	TRBJ1-2	TRBD1	CASRQDRVYGYTF	TGTGCCAGCAGACAGGACAGGGTCTATGGCTACACCTTC
TRBV19	-	TRBJ1-5	-	CASSIRGRDQPQHF	TGTGCCAGTAGTATTAGAGGGAGGGATCAGCCCCAGCATTTT
TRBV15	few	TRBJ1-1	-	CATSRGSGLNTEAFF	TGTGCCACCAGCAGAGGCTCTGGCCTGAACACTGAAGCTTTCTTT
TRBV5-4	many	TRBJ1-2	TRBD1	CASSTGQGPNYGYTF	TGTGCCAGCAGCACAGGACAGGGGCCCAACTATGGCTACACCTTC
TRBV5-4	once	TRBJ2-2	-	CASGSGSSNTGELFF	TGTGCCAGCGGCTCAGGGTCTTCAAACACCGGGGAGCTGTTTTTT
TRBV7-3	-	TRBJ1-1	TRBD1	CASSSQGDTEAFF	TGTGCCAGCAGCTCACAGGGGGACACTGAAGCTTTCTTT
TRBV6-2/TRBV6-3	-	TRBJ1-5	-	CASSTGYDNQPQHF	TGTGCCAGCAGCACAGGGTACGACAATCAGCCCCAGCATTTT
TRBV6-1	-	TRBJ2-7	-	CASSEMREQYF	TGTGCCAGCAGTGAAATGAGGGAGCAGTACTTC
TRBV7-9	-	TRBJ2-3	TRBD2	CASSSLGIAGDTDTQYF	TGTGCCAGCAGCTCCCTGGGGATAGCGGGGGACACAGATACGCAGTATTTT
TRBV7-2	-	TRBJ2-5	TRBD2	CASSFDSGGMGTQYF	TGTGCCAGCAGCTTTGATAGCGGGGGGATGGGGACCCAGTACTTC
TRBV6-4	-	TRBJ1-2	-	CASPKHVYGYTF	TGTGCCAGCCCGAAACACGTCTATGGCTACACCTTC
TRBV2	-	TRBJ1-6	-	CASSARREPLHF	TGTGCCAGCAGTGCCAGGCGGGAACCCCTCCACTTT
TRBV4-1	-	TRBJ1-5	TRBD1	CASSPTGGREQPQHF	TGCGCCAGCAGCCCAACAGGGGGCAGGGAACAGCCCCAGCATTTT
TRBV5-5	few	TRBJ1-2	TRBD1	CASSYKTGVDNYGYTF	TGTGCCAGCAGCTATAAGACAGGGGTCGACAACTATGGCTACACCTTC
TRBV5-5	few	TRBJ2-3	TRBD1	CASSLSGGQEDTQYF	TGTGCCAGCAGCTTGTCTGGTGGACAGGAAGATACGCAGTATTTT
TRBV30	-	TRBJ1-4	-	CAWRGPIGEATNEKLFF	TGTGCCTGGCGAGGGCCTATCGGAGAGGCAACTAATGAAAAACTGTTTTTT
TRBV7-9	-	TRBJ1-4	-	CASSSDEEKLFF	TGTGCCAGCAGCTCCGATGAGGAAAAACTGTTTTTT
TRBV4-2	-	TRBJ2-2	TRBD2	CASSQDLASGGARGTGELFF	TGTGCCAGCAGCCAAGATTTAGCTAGCGGGGGGGCACGGGGCACCGGGGAGCTGTTTTTT
TRBV2	once	TRBJ1-3	TRBD1	CASSERGQAFSGNTIYF	TGTGCCAGCAGTGAACGGGGACAGGCGTTCTCTGGAAACACCATATATTTT
TRBV6-5	-	TRBJ1-1	TRBD1	CASSRDRGSTEAFF	TGTGCCAGCAGTCGGGACAGGGGGTCCACTGAAGCTTTCTTT
TRBV2	-	TRBJ1-2	-	CASSELQDGYTF	TGTGCCAGCAGTGAGCTTCAGGATGGCTACACCTTC
TRBV10-3	-	TRBJ1-4	TRBD1	CAIGQGVNEKLFF	TGTGCCATTGGACAGGGAGTAAATGAAAAACTGTTTTTT
TRBV6-1	-	TRBJ1-1	-	CASSEPGQNTEAFF	TGTGCCAGCAGTGAACCGGGACAGAACACTGAAGCTTTCTTT
TRBV19	-	TRBJ2-1	TRBD1	CASTPRDRGAVEQFF	TGTGCCAGTACTCCACGGGACAGGGGTGCGGTTGAGCAGTTCTTC
TRBV6-1	-	TRBJ2-1	TRBD2	CASSELAWAGGSSYNEQFF	TGTGCCAGCAGTGAATTGGCGTGGGCGGGGGGGAGCTCCTACAATGAGCAGTTCTTC